This T cell receptor (beta chain) was identified during a study of blood T cell repertoires in COVID-19. Across the study: Sites in the United States, Italy and Spain provided acute and convalescent COVID-19 samples. PBMCs, B-cell-depleted T cells, or T cells were the source of the cDNA or gDNA that made up the material.

Under the authors' procedure: Using reference gene primer amplification, nucleated cell counts were estimated. Clones were sequenced by immunoSEQ multiplex PCR, and TCRdb holds only the in-frame ones, with some missing. V and J calls and clone size come straight from that table; D and trimming were deduced from the DNA. Of some 150,000 clones listed, about 88% were seen once; the top ten hold 2% to 2.5%. Germline V gene data show CDR1 as MNHEY and CDR2 as SVGEGT. There are 14 residues in the CDR3. V lost 6 bases to trimming and J lost 8 bases; unmatched junction nucleotides: 8. Sequenced input: peripheral blood. The chain carries TRBV6-2 or TRBV6-3 and TRBJ2-1, with 9 bases lining up with TRBD2. The receptor was isolated from a human donor in a cohort sampled during active COVID-19. CDR3 loop: CASSSGTSTDEQFF. DNA for the CDR3: TGTGCCAGCAGCTCCGGGACTAGCACCGATGAGCAGTTCTTC.